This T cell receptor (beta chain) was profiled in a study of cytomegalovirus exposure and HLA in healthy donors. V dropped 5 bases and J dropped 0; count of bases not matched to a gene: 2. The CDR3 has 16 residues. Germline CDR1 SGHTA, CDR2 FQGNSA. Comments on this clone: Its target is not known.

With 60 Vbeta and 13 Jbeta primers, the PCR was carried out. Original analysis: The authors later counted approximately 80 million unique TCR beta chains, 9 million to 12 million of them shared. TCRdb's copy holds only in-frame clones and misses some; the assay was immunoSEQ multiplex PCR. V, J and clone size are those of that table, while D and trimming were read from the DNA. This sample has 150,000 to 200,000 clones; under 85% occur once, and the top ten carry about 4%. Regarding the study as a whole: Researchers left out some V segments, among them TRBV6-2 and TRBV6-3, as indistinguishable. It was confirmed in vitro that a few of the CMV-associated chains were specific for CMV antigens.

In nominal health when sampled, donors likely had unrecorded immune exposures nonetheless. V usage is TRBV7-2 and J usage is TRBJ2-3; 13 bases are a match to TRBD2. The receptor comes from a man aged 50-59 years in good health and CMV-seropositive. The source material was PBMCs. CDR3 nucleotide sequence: TGTGCCAGCAGCGGACTAGCGGGGGCTAGCACAGATACGCAGTATTTT. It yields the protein CASSGLAGASTDTQYF. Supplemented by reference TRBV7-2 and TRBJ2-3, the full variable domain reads GAGVSQSPSNKVTEKGKDVELRCDPISGHTALYWYRQSLGQGLEFLIYFQGNSAPDKSGLPSDRFSAERTGGSVSTLTIQRTQQEDSAVYLCASSGLAGASTDTQYFGPGTRLTVL.